The rows below give T cell receptor beta chains drawn from one sample of a study of identical twins. One entry per CDR3 protein results from TCRdb running MiXCR on the 5' RACE reads. The table has 400,000 to 500,000 distinct CDR3 sequences, more than 13% seen once. In addition, the sample was reused for a study of yellow fever vaccine responses in identical twins.

The sequencing sample was made of CD4+ T cells sorted from blood. These receptor sequences come from a woman between 18 and 30 years old in good health. CDR3s include the opening cysteine and the closing phenylalanine or tryptophan. D genes are given only for firm matches. The listing skips clone size in some rows; elsewhere it reads once, few, many or a size class.

>TRBV7-7|TRBJ2-1|few|-
TGTGCTAGCAGCTTAGCGACGAGAAATGAGCAGTTCTTC
CASSLATRNEQFF
>TRBV6-2/TRBV6-3|TRBJ2-1|-|-
TGTGCCAGCAGTTACTCAGGACAGATGGGCAATGAGCAGTTCTTC
CASSYSGQMGNEQFF
>TRBV28|TRBJ2-1|few|-
TGTGCCAGCAGAGGAGGGGGGCTTTACAATGAGCAGTTCTTC
CASRGGGLYNEQFF
>TRBV12-3/TRBV12-4|TRBJ1-5|few|TRBD1
TGTGCCAGCAGCCTAGGGACAGGGGTTGCGCCCCAGCATTTT
CASSLGTGVAPQHF
>TRBV21-1|TRBJ2-7|-|-
TGTGCCAGCAGCAAAGGATCCCGAATAGCGGGAGGGTCTAGCGGCGAGCAGTACTTC
CASSKGSRIAGGSSGEQYF
>TRBV5-4|TRBJ2-1|-|TRBD1
TGTGCCAGCAGCGCTCCGACAGGGCCCAACCACAATGAGCAGTTCTTC
CASSAPTGPNHNEQFF
>TRBV4-2|TRBJ2-1|few|-
TGTGCCAGCAGCCAAGGACGTTTTGCGGAGGGCCGAATCTGGGAGCAGTTCTTC
CASSQGRFAEGRIWEQFF
>TRBV7-2|TRBJ2-1|-|TRBD1
TGTGCCAGCAGCTTAGCCGTTGCAGGGGGAAAGGAGCAGTTCTTC
CASSLAVAGGKEQFF
>TRBV12-3/TRBV12-4|TRBJ2-1|few|-
TGTGCCAGCAGGGGACTTAACAATGAGCAGTTCTTC
CASRGLNNEQFF
>TRBV5-1|TRBJ2-2|few|TRBD2
TGCGCCAGCAGCCGTGGGAGGGATGGCGCGAACACCGGGGAGCTGTTTTTT
CASSRGRDGANTGELFF
>TRBV15|TRBJ2-7|few|-
TGTGCCACCAGCAGAGAGGGGACACGAAGCTCCTACGAGCAGTACTTC
CATSREGTRSSYEQYF
>TRBV6-4|TRBJ1-2|few|-
TGTGCCAGCAGTGACACGAGGATCGCTAACTATGGCTACACCTTC
CASSDTRIANYGYTF
>TRBV20-1|TRBJ2-1|many|TRBD2
TGCAGTGCTAGAGATCCGGGACTAGCGCTGAATGAGCAGTTCTTC
CSARDPGLALNEQFF
>TRBV4-3|TRBJ2-1|-|-
TGCGCCAGCAACCAAGAAAGTGTGGGTGAGCAGTTCTTC
CASNQESVGEQFF
>TRBV20-1|TRBJ2-5|-|-
TGCAGTGCTAAGTTTTTGGAGACCCAGTACTTC
CSAKFLETQYF
>TRBV5-4|TRBJ2-3|many|-
TGTGCCAGCAGCTTGTCCGGGGCCTACACAGATACGCAGTATTTT
CASSLSGAYTDTQYF
>TRBV28|TRBJ2-1|-|-
TGTGCCAGCAGTTTATCTCCCAACTATGAGCAGTTCTTC
CASSLSPNYEQFF
>TRBV2|TRBJ2-1|many|-
TGTGCCAGCATGATCGAGTACAATGAGCAGTTCTTC
CASMIEYNEQFF
>TRBV6-1|TRBJ2-1|-|-
TGTGCCAGCAGTGAAGCATACAGGGCTTATGAGCAGTTCTTC
CASSEAYRAYEQFF
>TRBV28|TRBJ2-7|few|-
TGTGCCAGCAGTCCTCCCACTAGGGTATTGTACGAGCAGTACTTC
CASSPPTRVLYEQYF
>TRBV20-1|TRBJ1-3|-|TRBD1
TGCAGTGCTAGAGTGACAGGGTCTCGAAACACCATATATTTT
CSARVTGSRNTIYF
>TRBV12-3/TRBV12-4|TRBJ1-5|few|-
TGTGCCAGCACCTTGGAAAGGGGTAACCAGCCCCAGCATTTT
CASTLERGNQPQHF
>TRBV4-2|TRBJ2-7|-|TRBD2
TGTGCCAGCAGCCAAGATCAGGAGCGGGAGAGCTCCTACGAGCAGTACTTC
CASSQDQERESSYEQYF
>TRBV15|TRBJ1-1|-|-
TGTGCCACCAGCAGACCAGAGTCAAGAATGAACACTGAAGCTTTCTTT
CATSRPESRMNTEAFF
>TRBV12-5|TRBJ2-1|few|TRBD1
TGTGCTAGTGGTTTGGTTATGGGACAGGGTAACAATGAGCAGTTCTTC
CASGLVMGQGNNEQFF
>TRBV25-1|TRBJ2-3|-|-
TGTGCCAGCAGTGAAGAGGGTATCACAGATACGCAGTATTTT
CASSEEGITDTQYF
>TRBV2|TRBJ2-3|-|TRBD2
TGTGCCAGACAAACTAGCGGGAGCACAGATACGCAGTATTTT
CARQTSGSTDTQYF
>TRBV20-1|TRBJ1-1|few|-
TGCAGTGCCGACCCCGACTCATCTGAAGCTTTCTTT
CSADPDSSEAFF
>TRBV11-2|TRBJ2-4|-|TRBD1
TGTGCCAGCAGCTTCGGGACAGGGCTACTCCAGGGCTGGGAAAACATTCAGTACTTC
CASSFGTGLLQGWENIQYF
>TRBV29-1|TRBJ2-1|many|-
TGCAGCGTTGTTACAGGGAGTATATCTGAGCAGTTCTTC
CSVVTGSISEQFF
>TRBV5-5|TRBJ2-1|-|TRBD2
TGTGCCAGCAGCTTGGCCCCCAGACTAGCGGGGGGCTCCAATGAGCAGTTCTTC
CASSLAPRLAGGSNEQFF
>TRBV12-3/TRBV12-4|TRBJ2-3|-|TRBD1
TGTGCCAGCAGCGGAGGACAGGGGGCGACAGATACGCAGTATTTT
CASSGGQGATDTQYF
>TRBV5-1|TRBJ2-5|-|TRBD2
TGCGCCAGCAAGGCGGGAGGGCCGGGAGAGACCCAGTACTTC
CASKAGGPGETQYF
>TRBV6-2/TRBV6-3|TRBJ2-7|few|-
TGTGCCAGCAGTTACTTCGGACAGTACGAGCAGTACTTC
CASSYFGQYEQYF
>TRBV6-2/TRBV6-3|TRBJ2-1|many|-
TGTGCCAGCAGTTACCTCGGGCAGGGAAACAATGAGCAGTTCTTC
CASSYLGQGNNEQFF
>TRBV6-6|TRBJ2-7|-|-
TGTGCCAGCAGTTACAGTCGACGTACGCACTTC
CASSYSRRTHF
>TRBV6-2/TRBV6-3|TRBJ2-7|few|-
TGTGCCAGCAGTTACTCGTTCTCGGGGCTGGGCGAGCAGTACTTC
CASSYSFSGLGEQYF
>TRBV7-6|TRBJ2-3|few|TRBD2
TGTGCCAGCAGCTTAAGCGGGGGGGCCTTTGCGCAGTATTTT
CASSLSGGAFAQYF
>TRBV7-8|TRBJ1-1|few|-
TGTGCCAGCAGCCCCTCAGGGAACCTGAACACTGAAGCTTTCTTT
CASSPSGNLNTEAFF
>TRBV7-3|TRBJ2-7|few|TRBD1
TGTGCCAGCAGCCCAACCAGGGACAGCCCCTACGAGCAGTACTTC
CASSPTRDSPYEQYF
>TRBV11-2|TRBJ2-3|-|TRBD2
TGTGCCAGCAGCTTAGTGGGGGGGGTCACAGATACGCAGTATTTT
CASSLVGGVTDTQYF
>TRBV4-3|TRBJ1-4|-|-
TGCGCCAGCAGCCAAGACCCACCCGGGGGGGCCTATGAAAAACTGTTTTTT
CASSQDPPGGAYEKLFF
>TRBV20-1|TRBJ2-7|few|-
TGCAGTGTTAACCCGTCAGGCCTGAGCTCCTACGAGCAGTACTTC
CSVNPSGLSSYEQYF
>TRBV7-9|TRBJ1-4|few|-
TGTGCCAGCAGCCGAGCTTCAACTAATGAAAAACTGTTTTTT
CASSRASTNEKLFF
>TRBV20-1|TRBJ2-5|many|TRBD2
TGCAGTGCCATCCCCCGCGGTGTTCTAGCGGGAAGGCAAGAGACCCAGTACTTC
CSAIPRGVLAGRQETQYF
>TRBV7-2|TRBJ2-1|few|TRBD2
TGTGCCAGCAGCTTAGCTCCTAGCGGGGGGCAGAATGAGCAGTTCTTC
CASSLAPSGGQNEQFF
>TRBV4-2|TRBJ2-1|-|TRBD2
TGTGCCAGCAGCCAAATATCGGGACTAGCGGGGATAAATGAGCAGTTCTTC
CASSQISGLAGINEQFF
>TRBV29-1|TRBJ1-1|many|-
TGCAGCGTTTGGGGTGGGGTAAGCGCTGAAGCTTTCTTT
CSVWGGVSAEAFF
>TRBV29-1|TRBJ2-6|-|TRBD1
TGCAGCGCGATACCGGGACAGGGGGCGAAAGGGGCCAACGTCCTGTCTTTC
CSAIPGQGAKGANVLSF
>TRBV12-3/TRBV12-4|TRBJ1-2|many|TRBD1
TGTGCCAGCAGCCCCCCCGACAGGGCGATCTATGGCTACACCTTC
CASSPPDRAIYGYTF
>TRBV9|TRBJ2-2|-|-
TGTGCCAGCAGCACCACCTCGTTCAGGGAGCTGTTTTTT
CASSTTSFRELFF
>TRBV5-1|TRBJ2-7|few|-
TGCGCCAGCAGCTTAATGCAGAACTACGAGCAGTACTTC
CASSLMQNYEQYF
>TRBV11-2|TRBJ2-3|many|-
TGTGCCAGCAGCTTAGAGGGCAGCAGCACAGATACGCAGTATTTT
CASSLEGSSTDTQYF